The clone carrying this T cell receptor beta chain was counted between two and nine times. Deletions cut 2 bases from V and 3 bases from J, with 4 bases between. CDR1 MNHNS and CDR2 SASEGT come from the germline V gene. The CDR3 has 13 residues. The investigators amplified TCR beta CDR3 regions from RNA transcripts. The HTBI primer set drove a first-round RT-PCR of the TCR CDR3. In TCRdb, the multiplex PCR reads were re-called with MiXCR into one record per CDR3 protein. This table has 350,000 to 500,000 distinct CDR3 sequences, roughly 13% appearing once. The source of the sample is a study of T cells in Graves' hyperthyroidism and ophthalmopathy.

The sequenced sample was blood. The V call is TRBV6-1, the J call TRBJ2-2; D remains unclear. This TCR was recovered from a young woman with Graves' hyperthyroidism. CDR3 DNA: TGTGCCAGCAGTGAATTGGACACCGGGGAGCTGTTTTTT. Translation: CASSELDTGELFF.